This T cell receptor (beta chain) derives from a study of T cell responses to AZD1222 COVID-19 vaccine. General study results and limits: Spike-specific TCR breadth and depth both grew after two AZD1222 doses. White British donors predominated, females outnumbered males, and clonal diversity was possibly underestimated. Only six or seven AZD1222 recipients tested seropositive at baseline. Sampling that yielded the repertoires occurred only after the peak T cell response.

Comments on this clone: Its antigen is unidentified.

Repertoires were generated with immunoSEQ multiplex PCR, while TCRdb's copy carries only in-frame clones and drops some. This table holds around 160,000 clones, 93% found once. This CDR3 has 16 amino acids. Germline CDR1 is SNHLY and CDR2 is FYNNEI. Unmatched junction bases numbered 6, after V lost 6 bases and J lost 1 base. V gene TRBV2 combines with J gene TRBJ1-3; 10 bases agree with TRBD1. The sequence derives from an adult in good health. This material consisted of peripheral blood, taken on day 0 of AZD1222 vaccination. CDR3 region: CASSRDRGMSGNTIYF. CDR3 nucleotides: TGTGCCAGCAGCCGGGACAGGGGAATGTCTGGAAACACCATATATTTT.